This T cell receptor beta chain was found in a study of Ad26.COV2.S vaccination and SARS-CoV-2 variants. Clones were read by immunoSEQ multiplex PCR, and TCRdb kept only the in-frame ones, dropping some. The table has some 480,000 clones, roughly nine tenths seen once. Germline CDR1 MNHEY, CDR2 SMNVEV (reference sequence). The CDR3 spans 15 residues. Trimming removed 6 bases at V and 0 bases at J, with 15 bases between. Treatment: about 20 received Ad26.COV2.S at low or high dose, single or two shots; roughly five received placebo; per-sample allocation not given. Sampling took place 63 days after the first vaccine or placebo injection. Boston supplied an adult donor aged 18-55 years.

The rearrangement joins TRBV27 to TRBJ2-7; D is possibly TRBD1 (7 bases). The starting material was peripheral blood, obtained in a trial of Ad26.COV2.S vaccine versus placebo. This TCR derives from a person aged 18-60 years who received the Ad26.COV2.S COVID-19 vaccine or a placebo. The chain's CDR3 is CASRRGTESSYEQYF. CDR3 in DNA: TGTGCCAGCAGGCGCGGGACAGAGAGCTCCTACGAGCAGTACTTC.